Listed here are 26 T cell receptor beta chains from one sample, sequenced in a study of T cell responses to AZD1222 COVID-19 vaccine. Libraries were prepared by immunoSEQ multiplex PCR; TCRdb keeps only in-frame clonotypes and omits some of them. The data show roughly 120,000 clones, with about 90% seen just once and more than 7.5% held by the top ten. The input for sequencing was peripheral blood, taken on day 0 of AZD1222 vaccination. The origin of the receptors is an adult in good health.

This clone was found once. The rearrangement uses TRBV7-9 and TRBJ1-5, with 8 bases lining up with TRBD1. V was pared by 4 bases and J by 2 bases, with 10 bases of the junction left unmatched. The CDR3 totals 17 residues. Germline V gene sequence: CDR1 SEHNR, CDR2 FQNEAQ (reference sequence). CDR3 residues: CASSSLGGTGRNQPQHF. The DNA of the CDR3 is TGTGCCAGCAGCTCCCTGGGTGGGACAGGCCGCAATCAGCCCCAGCATTTT.

J is TRBJ2-7 and V is TRBV19, with D possibly TRBD2 on 5 matching bases. V lost 0 bases and J lost 5, with 14 bases in between. The CDR3 covers 15 residues. Germline CDR1 LNHDA, CDR2 SQIVND (reference sequence). CDR3 protein: CASSIEYGVWDEQYF. CDR3 nucleotides: TGTGCCAGTAGTATAGAGTACGGGGTATGGGACGAGCAGTACTTC. Full variable domain (rest looked up from reference TRBV19 and TRBJ2-7): DGGITQSPKYLFRKEGQNVTLSCEQNLNHDAMYWYRQDPGQGLRLIYYSQIVNDFQKGDIAEGYSVSREKKESFPLTVTSAQKNPTAFYLCASSIEYGVWDEQYFGPGTRLTVT.

The chain employs TRBV18 and TRBJ1-2, with TRBD1 matching 7 bases. Germline loops: CDR1 KGHSH, CDR2 LQKENI. V shed 3 bases, J shed 4 bases, and the junction held 5 bases outside the gene matches. This CDR3 region has 14 residues. CDR3 nucleotide sequence: TGTGCCAGCTCACCGGGGGGACAGTCCTATGGCTACACCTTC. Protein: CASSPGGQSYGYTF.

The V call is TRBV30, the J call TRBJ1-1; no reliable D call. Germline CDR1 reads GTSNPN; CDR2 reads SVGIG (reference sequence). Trimming pared 2 bases from V and 6 bases from J, leaving 16 bases between. The CDR3 is made up of 14 amino acids. The CDR3 nucleotides read TGTGCCTGGAGTATCGGACCCCCGGGAGCTGAAGCTTTCTTT. This encodes CAWSIGPPGAEAFF.

V is TRBV18 and J is TRBJ1-5; a possible D gene is TRBD1 (5 bases). The CDR3 is 16 residues long. Trimming took 1 base from V and 0 from J, leaving 10 bases between them. Germline CDR1 is KGHSH and CDR2 is LQKENI. The CDR3 is CASSPQAGDSNQPQHF. In DNA, the CDR3 is TGTGCCAGCTCACCACAGGCGGGGGATAGCAATCAGCCCCAGCATTTT. The entire variable domain, with the rest obtained from reference TRBV18 and TRBJ1-5, is as follows: NAGVMQNPRHLVRRRGQEARLRCSPMKGHSHVYWYRQLPEEGLKFMVYLQKENIIDESGMPKERFSAEFPKEGPSILRIQQVVRGDSAAYFCASSPQAGDSNQPQHFGDGTRLSIL.

In this sample, this clone turned up a few times. J is TRBJ1-2 and V is TRBV15; D is ambiguous. The CDR3 runs 12 residues. Germline V CDR1 and CDR2: LNHNV, YYDKDF (reference sequence). V was trimmed by 1 base and J by 5 bases, leaving 5 bases between them. The CDR3: CATSRAGYGYTF. CDR3 nucleotides: TGTGCCACCAGCAGAGCGGGGTATGGCTACACCTTC.

CDR3 in amino acids: CASSMGFGSPLHF. In DNA, the CDR3 is TGTGCCAGTAGTATGGGTTTTGGTTCACCCCTCCACTTT. The gene calls are TRBV19 and TRBJ1-6, with D hard to call. The ends were cut back, 3 bases at V and 9 bases at J, with 9 bases in the middle. This CDR3 comprises 13 residues. Germline assignment: CDR1 LNHDA and CDR2 SQIVND (reference sequence).

This rearrangement joins TRBV28 to TRBJ2-7; 8 bases are a match to TRBD2. J was trimmed by 2 bases and V by 8 bases; bases with no gene match: 8. This CDR3 has 14 amino acids. Germline values: CDR1 MDHEN, CDR2 SYDVKM. The CDR3 here is CASYLAGGAYEQYF. The CDR3 nucleotides read TGTGCCAGCTATCTAGCGGGTGGTGCCTACGAGCAGTACTTC. The entire variable domain, with the rest obtained from reference TRBV28 and TRBJ2-7, is as follows: DVKVTQSSRYLVKRTGEKVFLECVQDMDHENMFWYRQDPGLGLRLIYFSYDVKMKEKGDIPEGYSVSREKKERFSLILESASTNQTSMYLCASYLAGGAYEQYFGPGTRLTVT.

This clone occurred a few times. J is TRBJ2-1 and V is TRBV6-4; no clear D gene. Looked up from germline, CDR1 is MRHNA and CDR2 is SNTAGT. The CDR3 is 13 amino acids. The germline V and J ends were trimmed by 6 bases and 0 bases, with 6 bases remaining between them. The CDR3 bases are TGTGCCAGCAGCCCGGGCTCCTACAATGAGCAGTTCTTC. Protein: CASSPGSYNEQFF.

This chain joins TRBV6-5 and TRBJ2-1; 10 positions match TRBD2. J gave up 3 bases and V 6 bases, and 2 bases lay outside the gene matches. This CDR3 contains 14 residues. Germline-derived CDR1 and CDR2 are MNHEY and SVGAGI. CDR3 coding DNA: TGTGCCAGCAGCAAGCGGGAGGGCTACAATGAGCAGTTCTTC. Its protein product is CASSKREGYNEQFF.

The chain uses TRBV29-1 and TRBJ1-2, with D uncertain. V lost 4 bases and J 3 bases, leaving 6 bases between the germline ends. The CDR3 loop spans 11 amino acids. Germline CDR1 SQVTM, CDR2 ANQGSEA. CDR3 nucleotide sequence: TGCAGCGTTGCGGCACACTATGGCTACACCTTC. As protein: CSVAAHYGYTF.

This chain joins TRBV3-1 (or the pseudogene TRBV3-2) and TRBJ2-1; the D gene is possibly TRBD2 (5 bases). Trimming stripped 2 bases from V and 4 bases from J, with 24 bases between. In germline, CDR1 is LGHDT, CDR2 YNNKEL (reference sequence). This CDR3 is built from 19 residues. CDR3 nucleotides: TGTGCCAGCAGCCAAAGGAGGTGGTCCGGCACTCGAAGATACAATGAGCAGTTCTTC. Amino acid sequence: CASSQRRWSGTRRYNEQFF.

This sequence joins TRBV6-5 and TRBJ2-1, with D tentatively TRBD1 (7 bases). The CDR3 is 15 amino acids. Trimming took off 7 bases at V and 6 bases at J, with 19 bases between the two ends. CDR1 and CDR2 (germline): MNHEY, SVGAGI. CDR3 sequence: CASNKGGTAGNEQFF. In DNA form, the CDR3 reads TGTGCCAGCAATAAAGGGGGGACAGCCGGCAATGAGCAGTTCTTC.

The chain couples TRBV28 to TRBJ1-2; a possible D gene is TRBD1 (5 bases). The ends were cut back, 3 bases at V and 3 bases at J, with 11 bases in the middle. The CDR3 covers 14 residues. Germline V gene data show CDR1 as MDHEN and CDR2 as SYDVKM. CDR3 loop: CASSLVRVDYGYTF. The DNA of the CDR3 is TGTGCCAGCAGTTTGGTCAGGGTTGACTATGGCTACACCTTC.

CDR3 nucleotides: TGCGCCAGCAGCACCACAGGACAAGACAATGAGCAGTTCTTC. It yields the protein CASSTTGQDNEQFF. This rearrangement joins TRBV5-1 to TRBJ2-1; D is perhaps TRBD1 (5 bases). This CDR3 is 14 amino acids long. Trimming removed 4 bases from V and 5 bases from J, with 13 bases in between. Germline lookup yields CDR1 SGHRS and CDR2 YFSETQ. Filled out from reference TRBV5-1 and TRBJ2-1, the complete variable domain reads KAGVTQTPRYLIKTRGQQVTLSCSPISGHRSVSWYQQTPGQGLQFLFEYFSETQRNKGNFPGRFSGRQFSNSRSEMNVSTLELGDSALYLCASSTTGQDNEQFFGPGTRLTVL.

The J gene is TRBJ1-2, the V gene TRBV2; no reliable D call. From germline, CDR1 is SNHLY and CDR2 FYNNEI. The length of the CDR3 is 13 residues. V was shortened by 5 bases and J by 2 bases, with 9 bases between the two germline ends. The CDR3 region has the DNA TGTGCCAGCAGTCCGCAGATAAACTATGGCTACACCTTC. Its protein product is CASSPQINYGYTF.

DNA of the CDR3: TGTGCCAGCAGGAGTCAGCCCCAGCATTTT. Translation gives CASRSQPQHF. This chain links TRBV14 with TRBJ1-5; no clear D gene. Per the germline V gene, CDR1 is SGHDN and CDR2 is FVKESK. The length of the CDR3 is 10 residues. Trimming left V 6 bases short and J 6 bases short, with 3 bases between.

The gene calls are TRBV5-1 and TRBJ2-7; no firm D call. This CDR3 has 14 amino acids. Trimming left V 3 bases short and J 0 bases short, with 10 bases between. The germline gives CDR1 SGHRS, CDR2 YFSETQ. CDR3: CASSSTGPSYEQYF. Written as DNA, the CDR3 is TGCGCCAGCAGCTCGACTGGGCCCTCCTACGAGCAGTACTTC.

V gene TRBV5-6 combines with J gene TRBJ1-1, with D perhaps TRBD1 (6 bases). The CDR3 is 14 residues long. With 4 bases removed from V and 0 bases from J, the gap between germline ends came to 10 bases. Germline lookup yields CDR1 SGHDT and CDR2 YYEEEE. The CDR3 sequence is CASSGRTVNTEAFF. CDR3 coding DNA: TGTGCCAGCAGCGGGAGGACAGTGAACACTGAAGCTTTCTTT.

The chain employs TRBV5-5 and TRBJ1-1, with D uncertain. CDR3 length: 14 residues. CDR1 and CDR2 from the germline V gene are SGHKS and YYEKEE (reference sequence). Deletions cut 2 bases from V and 0 bases from J, with 8 bases between. The CDR3 here is CASSFGPLNTEAFF. In DNA form, the CDR3 reads TGTGCCAGCAGCTTCGGACCGCTGAACACTGAAGCTTTCTTT.

The chain carries TRBV6-6 and TRBJ2-7, with D perhaps matching TRBD1 or TRBD2 (5 bases each). Germline V gene data show CDR1 as MNHNY and CDR2 as SVGAGI (reference sequence). Trimming stripped 6 bases from V and 0 bases from J, with 12 bases between. The CDR3 extends over 14 amino acids. CDR3 nucleotides: TGTGCCAGCAGACCCATGGGACGCTCCTACGAGCAGTACTTC. The encoded protein is CASRPMGRSYEQYF.

This chain uses TRBV6-1 with TRBJ2-3; TRBD2 matches at 12 bases. V lost 2 bases, J lost 4 bases, and 1 base stayed unmatched. Germline CDR1 is MNHNS and CDR2 is SASEGT. This CDR3 has 15 amino acids. CDR3 sequence reads: CASSELAGGPDTQYF. The CDR3 DNA is TGTGCCAGCAGTGAACTAGCGGGGGGGCCAGATACGCAGTATTTT.

The chain employs TRBV5-1 and TRBJ2-2, with no clear D. The CDR3 covers 15 residues. Per germline, CDR1 SGHRS and CDR2 YFSETQ. Trimming left V 4 bases short and J 0 bases short, with 10 bases between. This CDR3 is CASSLETPNTGELFF. CDR3 coding DNA: TGCGCCAGCAGCCTAGAGACCCCGAACACCGGGGAGCTGTTTTTT.

The chain links TRBV5-4 to TRBJ2-7, with 7 bases lining up with TRBD1. The V gene's germline CDR1 is SGHNT and CDR2 YYREEE (reference sequence). The CDR3 runs 14 residues. J was trimmed by 0 bases and V by 4 bases; bases with no gene match: 4. CDR3 region: CASSPGQFSYEQYF. Here the CDR3 DNA reads TGTGCCAGCAGCCCGGGACAGTTCTCCTACGAGCAGTACTTC.

The chain joins TRBV3-1 (or the pseudogene TRBV3-2) to TRBJ1-2; TRBD1 might be the D (5 bases). The CDR3 runs 14 residues. V lost 4 bases to trimming and J lost 3 bases, with 12 bases between them. Germline V lookup: CDR1 LGHDT, CDR2 YNNKEL (reference sequence). CDR3 protein: CASSPRGRDYGYTF. The CDR3 DNA reads as TGTGCCAGCAGCCCCCGGGGGAGGGACTATGGCTACACCTTC.

CDR3 nucleotides: TGTGCCAGCAGCCCACACAACACTGAAGCTTTCTTT. This codes for CASSPHNTEAFF. This chain links TRBV11-2 with TRBJ1-1; no clear D. The CDR3 has 12 residues. CDR1 and CDR2 (germline): SGHAT, FQNNGV. The ends were cut back, 5 bases at V and 2 bases at J, with 6 bases in the middle.